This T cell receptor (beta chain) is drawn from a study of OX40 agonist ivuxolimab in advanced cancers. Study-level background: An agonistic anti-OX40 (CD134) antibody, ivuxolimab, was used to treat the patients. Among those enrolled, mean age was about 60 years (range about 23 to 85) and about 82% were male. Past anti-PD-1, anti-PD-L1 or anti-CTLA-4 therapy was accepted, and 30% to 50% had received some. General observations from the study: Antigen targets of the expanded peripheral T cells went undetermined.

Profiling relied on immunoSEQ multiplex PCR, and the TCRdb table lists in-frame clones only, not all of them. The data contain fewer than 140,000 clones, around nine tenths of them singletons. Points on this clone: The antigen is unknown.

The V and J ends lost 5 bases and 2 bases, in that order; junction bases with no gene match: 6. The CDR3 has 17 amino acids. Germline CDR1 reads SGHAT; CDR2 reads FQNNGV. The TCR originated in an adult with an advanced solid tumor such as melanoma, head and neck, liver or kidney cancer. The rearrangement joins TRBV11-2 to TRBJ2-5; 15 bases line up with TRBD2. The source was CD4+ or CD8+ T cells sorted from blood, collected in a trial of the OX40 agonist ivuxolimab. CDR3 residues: CASSAGTSGGTQETQYF. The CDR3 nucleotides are TGTGCCAGCAGCGCAGGGACTAGCGGGGGGACTCAAGAGACCCAGTACTTC.